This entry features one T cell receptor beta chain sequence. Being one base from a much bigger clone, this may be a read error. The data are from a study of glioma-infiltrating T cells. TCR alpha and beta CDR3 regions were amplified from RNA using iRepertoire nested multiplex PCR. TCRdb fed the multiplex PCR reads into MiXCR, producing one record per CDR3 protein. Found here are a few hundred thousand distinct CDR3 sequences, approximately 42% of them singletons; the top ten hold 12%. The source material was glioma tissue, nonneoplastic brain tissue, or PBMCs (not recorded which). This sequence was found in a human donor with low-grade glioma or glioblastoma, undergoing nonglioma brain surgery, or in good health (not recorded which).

The CDR3 reads CSAREREGPTDTQYF. Here the CDR3 DNA reads TGCAGTGCTAGAGAAAGGGAAGGCCCCACAGATACGCAGTATTTT. The rearrangement uses TRBV20-1 and TRBJ2-3; D is unresolved. In germline, CDR1 is DFQATT, CDR2 SNEGSKA (reference sequence). Trimming left V 0 bases short and J 2 bases short, with 12 bases between. CDR3 size: 15 residues.